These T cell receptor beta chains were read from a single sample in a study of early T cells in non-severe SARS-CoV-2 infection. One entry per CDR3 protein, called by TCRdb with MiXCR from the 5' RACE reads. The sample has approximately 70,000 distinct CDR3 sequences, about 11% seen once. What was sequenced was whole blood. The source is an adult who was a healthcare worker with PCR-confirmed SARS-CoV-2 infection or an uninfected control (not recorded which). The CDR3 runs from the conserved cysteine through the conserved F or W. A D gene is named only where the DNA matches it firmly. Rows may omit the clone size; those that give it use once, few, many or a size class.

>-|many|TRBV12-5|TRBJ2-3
CASGLDRTDTQYF
TGTGCTAGTGGTTTAGACCGCACAGATACGCAGTATTTT
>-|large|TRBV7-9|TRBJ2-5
CASSVSGAETQYF
TGTGCCAGCAGCGTTTCGGGCGCGGAGACCCAGTACTTC
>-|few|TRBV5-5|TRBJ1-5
CASSRTPAPPQHF
TGTGCCAGCAGCCGTACACCGGCGCCGCCCCAGCATTTT
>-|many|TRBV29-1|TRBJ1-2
CSVLRTGYGYTF
TGCAGCGTCCTCAGGACTGGCTATGGCTACACCTTC
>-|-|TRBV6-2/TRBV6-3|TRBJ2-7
CASSLRTSYEQYF
TGTGCCAGCAGTCTTCGGACCTCCTACGAGCAGTACTTC
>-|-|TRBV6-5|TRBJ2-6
CASSYGGTGANVLSF
TGTGCCAGCAGTTACGGAGGGACTGGGGCCAACGTCCTGTCTTTC
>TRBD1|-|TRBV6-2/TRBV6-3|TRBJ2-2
CASSPMPGQGGTGELFF
TGTGCCAGCAGTCCAATGCCGGGACAGGGGGGCACCGGGGAGCTGTTTTTT
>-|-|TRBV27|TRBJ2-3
CASSLSGMPDPDTQYF
TGTGCCAGCAGTTTATCCGGAATGCCTGATCCAGATACGCAGTATTTT
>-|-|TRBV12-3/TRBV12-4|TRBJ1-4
CASSLDGEKLFF
TGTGCCAGCAGCCTTGACGGTGAAAAACTGTTTTTT
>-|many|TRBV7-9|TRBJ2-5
CASSPLGQRQQETQYF
TGTGCCAGCAGCCCCCTCGGACAGAGGCAACAAGAGACCCAGTACTTC
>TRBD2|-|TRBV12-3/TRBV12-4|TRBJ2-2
CASSSWEGLTTGELFF
TGTGCCAGCAGTTCCTGGGAGGGTTTAACCACCGGGGAGCTGTTTTTT
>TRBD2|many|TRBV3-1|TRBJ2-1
CASSQDYSGGHNEQFF
TGTGCCAGCAGCCAAGATTATAGCGGGGGGCACAATGAGCAGTTCTTC
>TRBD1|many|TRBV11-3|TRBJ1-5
CASSFRQGTSNQPQHF
TGTGCCAGCAGCTTTAGACAGGGGACTAGCAATCAGCCCCAGCATTTT
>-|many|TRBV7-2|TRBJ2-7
CASSSDGTTYEQYF
TGTGCCAGCAGCTCCGACGGAACGACCTACGAGCAGTACTTC
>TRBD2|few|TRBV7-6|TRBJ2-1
CASSSLSAGLFNNEQFF
TGTGCCAGCAGCTCCCTTTCAGCGGGACTTTTCAACAATGAGCAGTTCTTC
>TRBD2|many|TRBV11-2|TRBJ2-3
CASSLTSRLAGDDTQYF
TGTGCCAGCAGCTTAACTTCAAGGCTAGCGGGGGACGATACGCAGTATTTT
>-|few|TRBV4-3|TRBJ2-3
CASSQDTGMGRAQYF
TGCGCCAGCAGCCAGGACACAGGGATGGGCCGCGCGCAGTATTTT
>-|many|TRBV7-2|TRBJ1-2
CASSLGGVNYGYTF
TGTGCCAGCAGCTTAGGAGGGGTTAACTATGGCTACACCTTC
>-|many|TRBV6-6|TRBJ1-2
CASREAARGYTF
TGTGCCAGCAGGGAGGCGGCTCGGGGCTACACCTTC
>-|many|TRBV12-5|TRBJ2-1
CASGPQGQGRNEQFF
TGTGCTAGTGGACCTCAGGGGCAGGGCCGCAATGAGCAGTTCTTC
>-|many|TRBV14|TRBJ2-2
CASSPGGTANTGELFF
TGTGCCAGCAGCCCTGGCGGCACCGCGAACACCGGGGAGCTGTTTTTT
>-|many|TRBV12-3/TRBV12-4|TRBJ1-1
CASSLALTGGYTEAFF
TGTGCCAGCAGTTTAGCGCTAACCGGGGGCTACACTGAAGCTTTCTTT
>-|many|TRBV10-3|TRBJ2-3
CAISRDNTDTQYF
TGTGCCATCAGCAGGGACAACACAGATACGCAGTATTTT
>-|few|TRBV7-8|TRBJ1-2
CASSFFARGSGYTF
TGTGCCAGCAGCTTTTTCGCCAGGGGTAGTGGCTACACCTTC
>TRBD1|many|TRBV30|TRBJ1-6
CAWSVRTGRDSPLHF
TGTGCCTGGAGTGTGCGGACAGGGAGAGATTCACCCCTCCACTTT
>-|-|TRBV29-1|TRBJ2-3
CSAGRDTQYF
TGCAGCGCTGGAAGGGATACGCAGTATTTT
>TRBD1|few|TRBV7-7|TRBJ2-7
CASSDGQGYEQYF
TGTGCCAGCAGCGACGGACAGGGCTACGAGCAGTACTTC
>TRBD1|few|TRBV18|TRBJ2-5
CASSPITGGISETQYF
TGTGCCAGCTCACCTATCACAGGGGGCATCTCCGAGACCCAGTACTTC
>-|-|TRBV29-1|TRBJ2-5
CSVERSPGETQYF
TGCAGCGTGGAACGCTCCCCCGGGGAGACCCAGTACTTC
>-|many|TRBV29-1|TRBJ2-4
CSATGTNIQYF
TGCAGCGCAACCGGGACGAACATTCAGTACTTC
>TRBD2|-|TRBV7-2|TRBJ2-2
CASSLDFLAGRTGELFF
TGTGCCAGCAGCTTAGACTTTTTAGCGGGGAGGACGGGGGAGCTGTTTTTT
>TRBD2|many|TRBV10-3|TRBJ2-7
CAIKSASGGSGEQYF
TGTGCCATCAAATCAGCTAGCGGGGGTTCGGGCGAGCAGTACTTC
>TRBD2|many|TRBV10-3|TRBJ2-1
CAISEFGGGALKNNEQFF
TGTGCCATCAGTGAGTTCGGCGGGGGGGCCCTAAAGAACAATGAGCAGTTCTTC
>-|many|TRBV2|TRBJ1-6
CASSLIRGVGSPLHF
TGTGCCAGCAGCTTAATCAGGGGAGTCGGTTCACCCCTCCACTTT
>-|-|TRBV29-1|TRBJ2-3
CSVARGIGTDTQYF
TGCAGCGTTGCTAGGGGGATTGGCACAGATACGCAGTATTTT
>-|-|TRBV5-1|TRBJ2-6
CASSLVIMGAGANVLTF
TGCGCCAGCAGCTTGGTTATTATGGGCGCTGGGGCCAACGTCCTGACTTTC
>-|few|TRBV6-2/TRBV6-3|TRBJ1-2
CASSYGRNYGYTF
TGTGCCAGCAGTTACGGACGAAACTATGGCTACACCTTC